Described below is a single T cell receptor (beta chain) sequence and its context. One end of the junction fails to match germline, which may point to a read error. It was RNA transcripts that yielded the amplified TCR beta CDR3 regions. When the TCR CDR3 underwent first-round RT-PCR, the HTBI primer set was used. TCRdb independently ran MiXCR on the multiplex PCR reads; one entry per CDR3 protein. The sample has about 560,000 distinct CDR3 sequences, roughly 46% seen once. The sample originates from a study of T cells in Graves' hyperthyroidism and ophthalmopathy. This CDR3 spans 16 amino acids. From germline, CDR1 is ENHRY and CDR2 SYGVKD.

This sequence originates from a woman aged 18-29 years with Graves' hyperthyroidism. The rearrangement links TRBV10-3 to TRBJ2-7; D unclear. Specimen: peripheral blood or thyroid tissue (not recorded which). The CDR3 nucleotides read TGTGCCAGCAGTTACTCGATGCCAGGCATCTCCTACGAGCAGTACTTC. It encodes CASSYSMPGISYEQYF.